The clone carrying this TCR beta chain was observed a few times. Its antigen is not known. This entry comes from a study of siplizumab effects on memory and regulatory T cells. Study-wide results and caveats: Apparently more diverse than memory cells, naive T cells also seemed major alloresponse contributors. An assignable phenotype, naive or memory, was missing from roughly 77-94% of proliferating CD4+ or CD8+ clones.

Data came from immunoSEQ multiplex PCR; TCRdb stores just in-frame clones and leaves some out. Here the sample spans around 120,000 clones, roughly 94% being singletons. Sequenced: non-Treg CD4+ T cells sorted from blood. This clonotype was sampled from a human donor in good health.

CDR3 DNA: TGTGCCAGCAGCGTAGACCATTTACGAGTTGAAGCTTTCTTT. Protein sequence: CASSVDHLRVEAFF. The chain recombines TRBV9 with TRBJ1-1; D is ambiguous. Germline V gene lookup returns CDR1 SGDLS and CDR2 YYNGEE. V dropped 0 bases and J dropped 7 bases, with 13 bases sitting between them. The CDR3 is 14 residues long.